The clone carrying this T cell receptor (beta chain) turned up a few times. Its antigen is still unknown. The data stem from a study of T cell repertoires in cytomegalovirus infection. Study information: Public TCR beta signature analysis indicated the presence of both CMV infection and matching HLA type.

TCRdb recomputed calls from the reads with MiXCR, one row per CDR3 protein. The sample has fewer than 400,000 distinct CDR3 sequences, less than 20% seen once. Study findings and constraints: In two of eight donors, the top clonotype was HLA-C-restricted CMV-specific. Identification of carriers of CMV plus the relevant HLA was performed using cumulative public TCR beta family frequency.

Sequencing used PBMCs. The receptor was derived from a human donor in good health (CMV status not recorded). Some clones in this sample may be carry-over from other donors' samples.

CDR3 sequence (DNA): TGCGCCAGCAGCCAAGATGTGGCAGGGGTAACTAATGAAAAACTGTTTTTT. Translation: CASSQDVAGVTNEKLFF. The rearrangement links TRBV4-3 to TRBJ1-4, with D perhaps TRBD1 (6 bases). This CDR3 comprises 17 residues. Germline CDR1 is LGHNA and CDR2 is YSLEER. V was cut by 0 bases and J by 1 base, with 12 bases left in between.